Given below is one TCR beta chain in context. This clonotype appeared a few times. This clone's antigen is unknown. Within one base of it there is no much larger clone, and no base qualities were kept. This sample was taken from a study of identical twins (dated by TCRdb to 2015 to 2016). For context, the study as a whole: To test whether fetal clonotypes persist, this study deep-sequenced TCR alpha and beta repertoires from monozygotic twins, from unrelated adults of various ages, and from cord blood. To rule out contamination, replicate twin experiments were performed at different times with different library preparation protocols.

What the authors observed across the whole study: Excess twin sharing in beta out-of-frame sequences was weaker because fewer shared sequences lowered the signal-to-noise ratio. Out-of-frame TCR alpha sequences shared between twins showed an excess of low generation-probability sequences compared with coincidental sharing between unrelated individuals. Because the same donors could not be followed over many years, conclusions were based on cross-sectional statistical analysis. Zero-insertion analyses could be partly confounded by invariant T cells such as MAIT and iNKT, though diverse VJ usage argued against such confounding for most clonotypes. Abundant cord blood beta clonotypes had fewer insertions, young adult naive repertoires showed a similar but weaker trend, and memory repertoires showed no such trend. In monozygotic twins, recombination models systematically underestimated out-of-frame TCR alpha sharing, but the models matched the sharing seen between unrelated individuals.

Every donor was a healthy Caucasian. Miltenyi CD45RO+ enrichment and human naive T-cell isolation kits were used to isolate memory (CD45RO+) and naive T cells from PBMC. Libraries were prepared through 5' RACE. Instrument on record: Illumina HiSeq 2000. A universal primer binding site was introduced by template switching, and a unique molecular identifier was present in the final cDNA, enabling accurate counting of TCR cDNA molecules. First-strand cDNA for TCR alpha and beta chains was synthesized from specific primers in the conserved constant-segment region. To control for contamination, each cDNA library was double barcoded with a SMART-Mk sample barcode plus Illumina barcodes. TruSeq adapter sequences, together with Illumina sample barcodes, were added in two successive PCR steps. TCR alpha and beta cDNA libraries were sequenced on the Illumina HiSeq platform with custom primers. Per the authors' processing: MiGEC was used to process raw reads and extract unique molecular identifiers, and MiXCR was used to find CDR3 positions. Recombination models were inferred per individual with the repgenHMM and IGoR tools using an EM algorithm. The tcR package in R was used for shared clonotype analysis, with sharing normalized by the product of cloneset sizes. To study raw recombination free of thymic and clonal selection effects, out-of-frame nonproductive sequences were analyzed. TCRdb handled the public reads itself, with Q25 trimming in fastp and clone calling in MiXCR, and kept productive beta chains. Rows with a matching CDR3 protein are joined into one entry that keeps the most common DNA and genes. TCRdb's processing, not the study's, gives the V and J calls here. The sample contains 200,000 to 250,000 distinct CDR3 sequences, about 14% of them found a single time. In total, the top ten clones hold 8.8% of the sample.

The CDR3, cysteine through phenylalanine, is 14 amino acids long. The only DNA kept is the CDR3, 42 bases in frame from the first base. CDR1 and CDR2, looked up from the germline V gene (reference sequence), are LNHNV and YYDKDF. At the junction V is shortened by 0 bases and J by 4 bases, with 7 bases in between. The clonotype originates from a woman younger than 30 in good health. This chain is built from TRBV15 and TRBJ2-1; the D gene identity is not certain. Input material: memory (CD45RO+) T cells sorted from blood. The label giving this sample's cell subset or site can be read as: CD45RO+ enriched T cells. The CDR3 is CATSRDLAYNEQFF. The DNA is TGTGCCACCAGCAGAGATTTGGCTTACAATGAGCAGTTCTTC.